This TCR beta chain derives from a study of blood T cell repertoires in COVID-19. Turning to the study itself: The analysed material was cDNA or gDNA that came from T cells, B-cell-depleted T cells, or PBMCs.

There are 16 residues in the CDR3. The germline V and J ends were trimmed by 0 bases and 0 bases, with 13 bases remaining between them. CDR1 is SGHKS, CDR2 YYEKEE, per germline (reference sequence). Generated by immunoSEQ multiplex PCR, the TCRdb table keeps only in-frame clones and is missing some. The sample lists just under 80,000 clones; roughly 78% were seen once. This rearrangement joins TRBV5-5 to TRBJ2-7; D might be TRBD1 (6 bases). Sample: peripheral blood. This clonotype was sampled from a woman aged 65 to 85 with acute or convalescent COVID-19. The CDR3 DNA sequence: TGTGCCAGCAGCTTGGTCGGGACACAGAGCTCCTACGAGCAGTACTTC. Residues: CASSLVGTQSSYEQYF.